These 10 T cell receptor beta chains originate from one sample sequenced in a study of control samples from healthy donors and cancer patients. The assay was immunoSEQ multiplex PCR, and TCRdb's table has in-frame clones only and misses some. Of approximately 94,000 clones detected, about 88% appear once; the ten largest clones hold roughly 40%. Sample: PBMCs. Every receptor here comes from a man between 70 and 80 years old with lung cancer.

The V gene is TRBV27, the J gene TRBJ2-2; D not certain. The CDR3 contains 13 residues. Per the germline V gene, CDR1 is MNHEY and CDR2 is SMNVEV (reference sequence). V lost 7 bases to trimming and J lost 3 bases, with 9 bases between them. CDR3 nucleotide sequence: TGTGCCAGCACCCTCCGGTACACCGGGGAGCTGTTTTTT. As protein: CASTLRYTGELFF.

The CDR3 DNA sequence: TGTGCCAGCAGACGAGGGCCGGGACAGGGAGTATTTACTGAAGCTTTCTTT. It codes for CASRRGPGQGVFTEAFF. The genes are TRBV6-6 and TRBJ1-1, with 9 positions matching TRBD1. The CDR3 spans 17 residues. V trimming: 6 bases; J trimming: 5 bases; junction bases outside the gene matches: 16. Germline loops: CDR1 MNHNY, CDR2 SVGAGI (reference sequence).

This clone turned up a few times. The rearrangement uses TRBV28 and TRBJ1-2, with D perhaps TRBD1 (6 bases). V was shortened by 3 bases and J by 8 bases, with 19 bases between the two germline ends. Germline V gives CDR1 MDHEN, CDR2 SYDVKM. This CDR3 region has 15 residues. CDR3 residues: CASSLLSGGREGYTF. CDR3 nucleotides: TGTGCCAGCAGTTTGCTATCGGGGGGGCGGGAGGGCTACACCTTC.

This clone was recorded once. The V and J genes are TRBV10-1 and TRBJ1-1; 7 bases align to TRBD1. The CDR3 is made up of 15 amino acids. The germline V gene has CDR1 WNHNN and CDR2 SYGVQD (reference sequence). V shed 5 bases, J shed 5 bases, and the junction held 11 bases outside the gene matches. The CDR3, as DNA: TGCGCCAGCAGTCACCGGGGAGGACAGGCTACTGAAGCTTTCTTT. It codes for CASSHRGGQATEAFF.

This CDR3 reads CASSLQGIGQPQHF. The DNA for the CDR3 is TGTGCCAGCAGTTTACAGGGGATCGGCCAGCCCCAGCATTTT. V usage is TRBV27 and J usage is TRBJ1-5; D may be TRBD1 (6 bases). Trimming shortened V by 2 bases and J by 7 bases, and 12 bases separated the two germline ends. The CDR3 contains 14 residues. Germline values: CDR1 MNHEY, CDR2 SMNVEV (reference sequence).

The chain carries TRBV5-4 and TRBJ2-1; no definite D call. With 4 bases removed from V and 8 bases from J, the gap between germline ends came to 13 bases. The CDR3 is 13 residues long. CDR1 SGHNT and CDR2 YYREEE come from the germline V gene (reference sequence). The CDR3 DNA reads as TGTGCCAGCAGCCGGGTTACCGGGCATGAGCAGTTCTTC. It translates to CASSRVTGHEQFF.

V usage is TRBV7-9 and J usage is TRBJ2-5, with TRBD1 identical over 7 bases. The CDR3 has 15 amino acids. CDR1 and CDR2 (germline): SEHNR, FQNEAQ (reference sequence). Unmatched junction bases numbered 10, after V lost 5 bases and J lost 4 bases. The CDR3 DNA reads as TGTGCCAGCAGCCGACGGACAGGCCGGGGAGAGACCCAGTACTTC. Amino acid sequence: CASSRRTGRGETQYF. Full variable domain (outside the CDR3, taken from reference TRBV7-9 and TRBJ2-5): DTGVSQNPRHKITKRGQNVTFRCDPISEHNRLYWYRQTLGQGPEFLTYFQNEAQLEKSRLLSDRFSAERPKGSFSTLEIQRTEQGDSAMYLCASSRRTGRGETQYFGPGTRLLVL.

The rearrangement links TRBV6-5 to TRBJ1-1; D is unclear. Germline loops: CDR1 MNHEY, CDR2 SVGAGI. This CDR3 has 15 amino acids. V dropped 0 bases and J dropped 5 bases, with 13 bases sitting between them. The CDR3 nucleotides are TGTGCCAGCAGTTACTCAGGTGCCTGGGGAACTGAAGCTTTCTTT. Protein: CASSYSGAWGTEAFF.

The chain is built from TRBV2 and TRBJ2-2, with 15 positions matching TRBD2. This CDR3 region has 18 residues. CDR1 and CDR2 (germline): SNHLY, FYNNEI. Germline trimming cut 6 bases from V and 5 bases from J; bases unmatched to any gene: 10. CDR3 bases: TGTGCCAGCAGGGAGCCGGGACTAGCGGGGGGCGGGACCGGGGAGCTGTTTTTT. This gives the protein CASREPGLAGGGTGELFF.

This chain connects TRBV9 to TRBJ2-7; a possible D gene is TRBD1 (5 bases). V gave up 0 bases and J gave up 0 bases, with 7 bases separating them. The length of the CDR3 is 14 residues. Germline-derived CDR1 and CDR2 are SGDLS and YYNGEE. The CDR3 reads CASSVVGDSYEQYF. As DNA, the CDR3 is TGTGCCAGCAGCGTAGTAGGGGACTCCTACGAGCAGTACTTC.